This is a list of T cell receptor beta chains from one sample in a study of glioma-infiltrating T cells after dendritic cell vaccination. The repertoire was sequenced with immunoSEQ multiplex PCR; TCRdb's copy has only in-frame clones and lacks some. Of around 25,000 clones detected, roughly nine tenths appear once; the ten largest clones hold about 2.9%. The sample consisted of blood, taken after dendritic cell vaccination. The source of these receptors is a human donor with glioblastoma. The CDR3 runs from the conserved cysteine through the conserved F or W. D genes are given only for firm matches. Clone size is shown for a subset of rows, as once, few, many or a class of expanded clone.

d_gene	v_gene	j_gene	abundance	CDR3aa	CDR3nt
.	TRBV18	TRBJ2-7	.	CASSPNGGREQYF	TGTGCCAGCTCACCTAACGGGGGACGGGAGCAGTACTTC
TRBD2	TRBV5-1	TRBJ2-1	.	CASSLTSGGWNEQFF	TGCGCCAGCAGCTTAACTAGCGGGGGGTGGAATGAGCAGTTCTTC
.	TRBV5-1	TRBJ2-1	.	CASRTGGPGENEQFF	TGCGCCAGCAGGACGGGGGGCCCAGGGGAGAATGAGCAGTTCTTC
.	TRBV10-2	TRBJ1-6	.	CASSENPRSSYNSPLHF	TGCGCCAGCAGTGAAAACCCTAGGAGCTCCTATAATTCCCCCCTCCACTTT
TRBD1	TRBV6-1	TRBJ2-7	.	CASSELGQGYEQYF	TGTGCCAGCAGTGAACTGGGACAGGGTTACGAGCAGTACTTC
.	TRBV5-5	TRBJ2-3	few	CASSLAGDTQYF	TGTGCCAGCAGCTTGGCAGGAGATACGCAGTATTTT
TRBD1	TRBV7-2	TRBJ2-3	.	CASSSTRGQGRLTDTQYF	TGTGCCAGCAGTTCCACTAGGGGACAGGGGAGACTCACAGATACGCAGTATTTT
TRBD1	TRBV19	TRBJ1-5	.	CASSWDRGGNQPQHF	TGTGCCAGTAGTTGGGACAGGGGAGGCAATCAGCCCCAGCATTTT
TRBD1	TRBV29-1	TRBJ2-2	.	CSVPGTGVAGELFF	TGCAGCGTCCCTGGGACAGGGGTGGCCGGGGAGCTGTTTTTT
TRBD1	TRBV15	TRBJ1-4	.	CATSNRDSWFF	TGTGCCACCAGCAACCGGGACAGCTGGTTTTTT
TRBD2	TRBV6-5	TRBJ2-5	.	CASWTSGVKETQYF	TGTGCCAGCTGGACTAGCGGGGTCAAAGAGACCCAGTACTTC
TRBD1	TRBV5-1	TRBJ1-5	once	CASSLGGDSYQPQHF	TGCGCCAGCAGCTTGGGGGGGGACAGTTATCAGCCCCAGCATTTT